The clone carrying this T cell receptor beta chain has a handful of counts. What it recognizes is unknown. This sample is part of a study of regulatory T cells in long-lasting Graves disease. Overall study findings and caveats: Thyroid tissue went unexamined; only peripheral blood was analyzed. Patients with persistent disease showed a bias toward TRBV28, TRBJ1-2 and TRBJ2-5. Graves' patients with persistent disease showed TCR diversity lower than patients newly diagnosed.

Trimming stripped 5 bases from V and 7 bases from J, with 14 bases between. The CDR3 runs 14 residues. Germline V CDR1 and CDR2: SNHLY, FYNNEI. CDR3 regions were amplified by Arm-PCR using iRepertoire HTBI primers to build TCR beta libraries. Via MiXCR, TCRdb re-called the multiplex PCR reads, giving one row per CDR3 protein. The data contain about 430,000 distinct CDR3 sequences, 15% of them singletons. Described time point: newly diagnosed GD, antithyroid drugs for less than 3 months. PBMCs were the source of the RNA used for TCR sequencing. This sample also appeared in a second study, on T cells in Graves' hyperthyroidism and ophthalmopathy.

This clonotype was sampled from a woman in her thirties or forties with Graves disease. The chain is built from TRBV2 and TRBJ1-4, with D possibly matching TRBD1 (5 bases). The source material was peripheral blood mononuclear cells (PBMCs), sampled at new diagnosis, from a patient treated with antithyroid drugs. The DNA for the CDR3 is TGTGCCAGCAGTTATACAGGTTTCGGTGAAAAACTGTTTTTT. This translates into CASSYTGFGEKLFF.